This TCR beta chain was profiled in a study of T-cell memory formation after mild COVID-19. V lost 6 bases to trimming and J lost 0 bases, with 6 bases between them. CDR3 size: 14 residues. TCRdb redid the calling of the 5' RACE reads with MiXCR, one entry per CDR3 protein. The sample consists of 200,000 to 250,000 distinct CDR3 sequences, approximately 10% of them appearing once. This clonotype has ten or more counts. The sequence was obtained from a man aged 18 to 29 who had mild COVID-19 (a few samples of this study predate the infection). Cell type and time point are not known. Material: PBMCs or a T cell subset sorted from them (not recorded which). The chain employs TRBV12-3 or TRBV12-4 and TRBJ1-6; D is uncertain. CDR3 loop: CASRGSSYNSPLHF. Written as DNA, the CDR3 is TGTGCCAGCAGAGGTAGCTCCTATAATTCACCCCTCCACTTT.